This T cell receptor beta chain was retrieved from a study of cytomegalovirus exposure and HLA in healthy donors. Points from the study as a whole: Of the V segments, some could not be distinguished, including TRBV6-2 and TRBV6-3, and were excluded. Versus the roughly 670-donor mean, an Asian-associated ancestry cluster reportedly showed fewer N-insertions in a later analysis.

As to this clone: Its specificity is unknown.

J gave up 5 bases and V 1 base, and 2 bases lay outside the gene matches. The length of the CDR3 is 14 residues. CDR1 is SGHNT and CDR2 is YENEEA in the germline V gene. Vbeta (60) and Jbeta (13) primers were used in the PCR. This table comes from immunoSEQ multiplex PCR, and its TCRdb copy is limited to in-frame clones, with some not included. The sample records over 70,000 clones, around three quarters being singletons. The receptor's source is a woman between 50 and 59 years old in good health and CMV-seropositive. The sample was PBMCs. The genes are TRBV11-3 and TRBJ2-3, with 8 bases identical to TRBD2. This chain's CDR3 is CASSLAAGVDTQYF. DNA for the CDR3: TGTGCCAGCAGCTTAGCAGCGGGAGTAGATACGCAGTATTTT.